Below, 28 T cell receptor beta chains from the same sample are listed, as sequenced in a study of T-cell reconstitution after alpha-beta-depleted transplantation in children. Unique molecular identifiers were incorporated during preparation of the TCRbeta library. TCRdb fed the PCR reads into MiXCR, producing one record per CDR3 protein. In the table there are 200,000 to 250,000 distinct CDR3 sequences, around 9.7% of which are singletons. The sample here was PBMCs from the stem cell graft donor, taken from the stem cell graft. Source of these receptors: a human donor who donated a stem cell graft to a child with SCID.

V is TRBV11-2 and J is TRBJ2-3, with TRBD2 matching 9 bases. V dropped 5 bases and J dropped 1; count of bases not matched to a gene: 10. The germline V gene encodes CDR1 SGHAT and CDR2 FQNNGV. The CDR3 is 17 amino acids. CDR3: CASSRGMVAGGTDTQYF. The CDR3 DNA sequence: TGTGCCAGCAGCCGCGGGATGGTAGCGGGGGGCACAGATACGCAGTATTTT. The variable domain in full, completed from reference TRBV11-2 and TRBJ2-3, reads EAGVAQSPRYKIIEKRQSVAFWCNPISGHATLYWYQQILGQGPKLLIQFQNNGVVDDSQLPKDRFSAERLKGVDSTLKIQPAKLEDSAVYLCASSRGMVAGGTDTQYFGPGTRLTVL.

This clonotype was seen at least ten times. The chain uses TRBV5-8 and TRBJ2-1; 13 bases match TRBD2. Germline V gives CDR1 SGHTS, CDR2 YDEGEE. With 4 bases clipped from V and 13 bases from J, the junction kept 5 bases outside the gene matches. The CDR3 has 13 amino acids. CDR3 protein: CASSAGTSGDQFF. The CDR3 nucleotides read TGTGCCAGCAGCGCTGGGACTAGCGGGGATCAGTTCTTC.

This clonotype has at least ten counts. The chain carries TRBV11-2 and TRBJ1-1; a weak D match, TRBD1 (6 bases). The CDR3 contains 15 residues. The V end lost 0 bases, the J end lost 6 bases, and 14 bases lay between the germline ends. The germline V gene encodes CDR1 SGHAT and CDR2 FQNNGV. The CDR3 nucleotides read TGTGCCAGCAGCTTAGAATCAACAGGGCTCGCTGAAGCTTTCTTT. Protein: CASSLESTGLAEAFF.

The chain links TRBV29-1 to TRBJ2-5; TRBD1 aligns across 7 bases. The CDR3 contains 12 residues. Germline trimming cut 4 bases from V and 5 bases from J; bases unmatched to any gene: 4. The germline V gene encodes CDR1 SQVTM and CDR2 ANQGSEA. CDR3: CSVGGTVETQYF. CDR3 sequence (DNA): TGCAGCGTTGGAGGGACAGTGGAGACCCAGTACTTC.

CDR3 loop: CASSLGNILAKNIQYF. In DNA form, the CDR3 reads TGTGCCAGCAGCTTAGGGAATATACTAGCCAAAAACATTCAGTACTTC. The V call is TRBV7-8, the J call TRBJ2-4, with D uncertain. Trimming took 1 base from V and 0 from J, leaving 10 bases between them. Germline V lookup: CDR1 SGHVS, CDR2 FQNEAQ. The CDR3 covers 16 residues.

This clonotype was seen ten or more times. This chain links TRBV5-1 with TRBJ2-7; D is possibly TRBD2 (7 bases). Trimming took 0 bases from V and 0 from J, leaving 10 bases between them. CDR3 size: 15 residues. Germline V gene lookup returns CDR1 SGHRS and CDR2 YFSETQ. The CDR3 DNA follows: TGCGCCAGCAGCTTGGGCGGGGGCAACTCCTACGAGCAGTACTTC. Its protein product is CASSLGGGNSYEQYF.

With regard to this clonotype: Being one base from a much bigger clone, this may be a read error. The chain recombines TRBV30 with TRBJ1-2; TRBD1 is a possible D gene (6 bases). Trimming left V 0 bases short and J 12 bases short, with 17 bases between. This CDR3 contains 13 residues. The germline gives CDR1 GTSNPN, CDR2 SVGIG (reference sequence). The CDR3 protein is CAWSVGTGKGDTF. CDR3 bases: TGTGCCTGGAGTGTTGGAACAGGGAAAGGCGACACCTTC.

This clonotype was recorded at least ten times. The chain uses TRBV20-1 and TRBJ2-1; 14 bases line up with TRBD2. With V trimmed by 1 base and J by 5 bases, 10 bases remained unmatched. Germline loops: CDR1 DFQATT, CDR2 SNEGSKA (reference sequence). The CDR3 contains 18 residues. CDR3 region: CSARVSGLAGVRHNEQFF. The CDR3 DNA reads TGCAGTGCTAGAGTATCGGGACTAGCGGGGGTACGGCACAATGAGCAGTTCTTC.

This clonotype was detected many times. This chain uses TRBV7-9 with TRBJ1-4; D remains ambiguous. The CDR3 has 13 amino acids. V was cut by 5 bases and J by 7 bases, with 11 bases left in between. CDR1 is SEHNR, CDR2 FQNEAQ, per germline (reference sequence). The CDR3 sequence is CASSLGRVEKLFF. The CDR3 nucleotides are TGTGCCAGCAGCCTAGGGAGAGTTGAAAAACTGTTTTTT.

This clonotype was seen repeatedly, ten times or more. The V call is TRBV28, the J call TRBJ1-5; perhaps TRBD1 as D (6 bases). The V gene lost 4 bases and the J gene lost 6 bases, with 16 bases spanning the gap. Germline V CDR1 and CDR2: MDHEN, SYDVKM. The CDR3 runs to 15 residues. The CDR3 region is CASSSSGRGSQPQHF. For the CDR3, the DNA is TGTGCCAGCAGTTCCTCAGGCAGGGGCAGTCAGCCCCAGCATTTT.

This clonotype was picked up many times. The CDR3 reads CASSDAGTSGEYNEQFF. In DNA form, the CDR3 reads TGTGCCAGCAGTGACGCTGGGACTAGCGGGGAATACAATGAGCAGTTCTTC. The gene calls are TRBV12-3 or TRBV12-4 and TRBJ2-1, with 13 nucleotides matching TRBD2. The CDR3 runs 17 residues. V was pared by 5 bases and J by 4 bases, with 8 bases of the junction left unmatched.

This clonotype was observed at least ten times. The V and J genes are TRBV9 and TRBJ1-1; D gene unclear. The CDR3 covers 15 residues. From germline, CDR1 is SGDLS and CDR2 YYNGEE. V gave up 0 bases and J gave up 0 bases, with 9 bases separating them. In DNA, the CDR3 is TGTGCCAGCAGCGTAGTACTGCGGGTGAACACTGAAGCTTTCTTT. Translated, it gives CASSVVLRVNTEAFF. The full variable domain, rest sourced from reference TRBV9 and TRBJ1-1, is DSGVTQTPKHLITATGQRVTLRCSPRSGDLSVYWYQQSLDQGLQFLIQYYNGEERAKGNILERFSAQQFPDLHSELNLSSLELGDSALYFCASSVVLRVNTEAFFGQGTRLTVV.

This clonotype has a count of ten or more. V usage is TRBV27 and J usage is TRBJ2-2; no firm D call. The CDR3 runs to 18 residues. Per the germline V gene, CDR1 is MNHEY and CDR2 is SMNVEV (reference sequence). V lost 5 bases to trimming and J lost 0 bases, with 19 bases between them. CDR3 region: CASSPSLIRRPNTGELFF. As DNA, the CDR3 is TGTGCCAGCAGTCCCAGTTTAATCAGGCGGCCGAACACCGGGGAGCTGTTTTTT.

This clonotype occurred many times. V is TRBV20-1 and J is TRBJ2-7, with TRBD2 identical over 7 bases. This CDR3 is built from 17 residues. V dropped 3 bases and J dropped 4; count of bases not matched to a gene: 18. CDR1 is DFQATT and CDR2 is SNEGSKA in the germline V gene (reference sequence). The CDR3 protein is CSASPLGGTAELYEQYF. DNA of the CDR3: TGCAGTGCTAGCCCCCTGGGAGGGACTGCGGAGTTATACGAGCAGTACTTC.

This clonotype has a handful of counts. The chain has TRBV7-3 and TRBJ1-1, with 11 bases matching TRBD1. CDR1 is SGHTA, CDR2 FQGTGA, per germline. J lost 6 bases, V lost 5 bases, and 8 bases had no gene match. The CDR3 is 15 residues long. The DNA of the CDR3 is TGTGCCAGCAGCCAGATAGGACAGGGGGCTTCTGAAGCTTTCTTT. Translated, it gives CASSQIGQGASEAFF.

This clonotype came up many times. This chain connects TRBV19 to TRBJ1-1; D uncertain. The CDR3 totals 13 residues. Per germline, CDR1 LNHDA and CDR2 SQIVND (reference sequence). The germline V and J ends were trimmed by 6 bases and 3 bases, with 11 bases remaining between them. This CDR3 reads CASRIRGYTEAFF. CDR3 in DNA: TGTGCCAGTAGGATCCGTGGGTACACTGAAGCTTTCTTT.

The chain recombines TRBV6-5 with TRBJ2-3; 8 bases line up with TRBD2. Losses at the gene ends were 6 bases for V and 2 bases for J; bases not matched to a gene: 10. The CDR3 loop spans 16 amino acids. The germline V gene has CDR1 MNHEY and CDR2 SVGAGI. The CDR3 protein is CASRYGRGGPTDTQYF. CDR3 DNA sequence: TGTGCCAGCAGATACGGTCGGGGGGGACCCACAGATACGCAGTATTTT.

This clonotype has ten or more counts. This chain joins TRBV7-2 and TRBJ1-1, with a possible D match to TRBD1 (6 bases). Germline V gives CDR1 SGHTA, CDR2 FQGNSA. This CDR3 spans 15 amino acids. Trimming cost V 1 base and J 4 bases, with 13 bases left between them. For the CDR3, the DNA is TGTGCCAGCAGCTTAGGACAGGTAACGATCACTGAAGCTTTCTTT. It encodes CASSLGQVTITEAFF.

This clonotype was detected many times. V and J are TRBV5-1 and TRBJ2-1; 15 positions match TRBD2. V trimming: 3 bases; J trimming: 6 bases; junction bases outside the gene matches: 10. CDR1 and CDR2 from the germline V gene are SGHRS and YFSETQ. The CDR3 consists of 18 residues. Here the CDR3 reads CASSWGLAGGLTTNEQFF. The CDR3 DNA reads TGCGCCAGCAGCTGGGGACTAGCGGGGGGCCTTACGACCAATGAGCAGTTCTTC.

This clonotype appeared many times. The CDR3 DNA follows: TGTGCCAGCAGCTTAGGGGTGGGGGTAGGCACCGGGGAGCTGTTTTTT. It specifies CASSLGVGVGTGELFF. V usage is TRBV11-2 and J usage is TRBJ2-2; D may match TRBD1 or TRBD2 (5 bases each). Germline loops: CDR1 SGHAT, CDR2 FQNNGV. The length of the CDR3 is 16 residues. The V and J ends lost 1 base and 4 bases respectively, with 13 bases between them. Combining the CDR3 with reference TRBV11-2 and TRBJ2-2 gives the whole variable domain EAGVAQSPRYKIIEKRQSVAFWCNPISGHATLYWYQQILGQGPKLLIQFQNNGVVDDSQLPKDRFSAERLKGVDSTLKIQPAKLEDSAVYLCASSLGVGVGTGELFFGEGSRLTVL.

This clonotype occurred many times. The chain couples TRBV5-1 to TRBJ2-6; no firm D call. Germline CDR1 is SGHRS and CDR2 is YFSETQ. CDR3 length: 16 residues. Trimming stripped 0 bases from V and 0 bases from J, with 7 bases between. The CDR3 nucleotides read TGCGCCAGCAGCTTGGCGGGTGGCTCTGGGGCCAACGTCCTGACTTTC. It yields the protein CASSLAGGSGANVLTF.

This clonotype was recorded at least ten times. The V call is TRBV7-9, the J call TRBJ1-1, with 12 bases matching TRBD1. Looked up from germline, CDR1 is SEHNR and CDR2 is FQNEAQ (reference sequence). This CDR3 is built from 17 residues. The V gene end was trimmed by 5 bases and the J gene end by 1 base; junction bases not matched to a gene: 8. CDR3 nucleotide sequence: TGTGCCAGCAGCGGGGGACAGGGGGCTGCCGGGAACACTGAAGCTTTCTTT. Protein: CASSGGQGAAGNTEAFF.

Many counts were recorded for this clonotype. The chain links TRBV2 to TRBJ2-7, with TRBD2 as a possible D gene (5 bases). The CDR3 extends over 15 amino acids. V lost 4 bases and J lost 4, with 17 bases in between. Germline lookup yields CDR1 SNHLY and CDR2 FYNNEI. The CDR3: CASSGPRERGYEQYF. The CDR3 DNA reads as TGTGCCAGCAGTGGGCCTCGGGAACGTGGGTACGAGCAGTACTTC.

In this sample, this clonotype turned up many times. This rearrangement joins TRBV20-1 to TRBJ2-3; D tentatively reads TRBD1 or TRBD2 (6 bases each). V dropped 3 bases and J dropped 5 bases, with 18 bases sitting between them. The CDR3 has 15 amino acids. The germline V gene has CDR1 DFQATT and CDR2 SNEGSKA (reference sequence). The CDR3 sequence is CSASPTSGGLDTQYF. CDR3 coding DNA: TGCAGTGCTAGCCCGACTAGTGGGGGCCTAGATACGCAGTATTTT.

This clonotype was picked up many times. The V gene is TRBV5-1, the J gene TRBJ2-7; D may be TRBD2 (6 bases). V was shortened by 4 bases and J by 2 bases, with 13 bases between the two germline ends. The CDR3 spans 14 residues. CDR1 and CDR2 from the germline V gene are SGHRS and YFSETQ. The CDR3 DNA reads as TGCGCCAGCAGCCCCGGAGGGAATGCCTACGAGCAGTACTTC. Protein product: CASSPGGNAYEQYF.

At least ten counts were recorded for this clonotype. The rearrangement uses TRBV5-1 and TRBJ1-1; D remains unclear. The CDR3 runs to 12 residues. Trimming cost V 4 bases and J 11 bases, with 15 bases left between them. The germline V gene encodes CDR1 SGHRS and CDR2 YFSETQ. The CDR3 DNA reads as TGCGCCAGCAGCCAAAGTCCAGGTTTGGCTTTCTTT. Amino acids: CASSQSPGLAFF.

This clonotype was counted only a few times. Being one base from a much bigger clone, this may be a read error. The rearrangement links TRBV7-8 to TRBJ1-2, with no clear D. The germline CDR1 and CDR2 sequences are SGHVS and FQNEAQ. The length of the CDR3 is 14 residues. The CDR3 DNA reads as TGTGCCAGCAGCGAGACCCGGGTCCTATATGGCGACACCTTC. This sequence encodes CASSETRVLYGDTF.

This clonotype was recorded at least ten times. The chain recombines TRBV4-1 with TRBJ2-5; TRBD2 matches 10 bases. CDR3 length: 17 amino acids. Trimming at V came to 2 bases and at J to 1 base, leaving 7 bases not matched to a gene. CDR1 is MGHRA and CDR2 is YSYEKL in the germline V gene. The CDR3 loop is CASSQTLAGELQETQYF. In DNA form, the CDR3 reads TGCGCCAGCAGCCAAACCCTAGCGGGGGAACTCCAAGAGACCCAGTACTTC.